This is a list of T cell receptor beta chains from one sample in a study of blood T cell repertoires in COVID-19. Clones were read by immunoSEQ multiplex PCR, and TCRdb kept only the in-frame ones, dropping some. The sample lists tens of thousands of clones, around 90% seen once, with 9.1% in the top ten. Source material: peripheral blood. These receptors originate from a human donor in a cohort sampled during active COVID-19. The CDR3 runs from the conserved cysteine through the conserved F or W. D genes are given only for firm matches.

12	TRBV12-3/TRBV12-4	-	TRBJ2-7	TGTGCCAGCAGCCAGGGGGGCCGCGAGCAGTACTTC	CASSQGGREQYF
14	TRBV18	-	TRBJ2-3	TGTGCCAGCTCACCACCTCAGGGTTGGAATACGCAGTATTTT	CASSPPQGWNTQYF
14	TRBV27	TRBD1	TRBJ1-4	TGTGCCAGCAGCTCTACAGGGGTTCGAGAAAAACTGTTTTTT	CASSSTGVREKLFF
16	TRBV27	TRBD2	TRBJ2-1	TGTGCCAGCAGTTTATCTAGCGGGGCCCTCTACAATGAGCAGTTCTTC	CASSLSSGALYNEQFF
11	TRBV5-1	-	TRBJ2-7	TGCGCCAGCAGCCCGGGGGACGAGCAGTACTTC	CASSPGDEQYF
14	TRBV28	TRBD2	TRBJ2-7	TGTGCCAGCTCAATGGGGGGGAGCTCCTACGAGCAGTACTTC	CASSMGGSSYEQYF
15	TRBV2	-	TRBJ1-1	TGTGCCAGCAGCGACAGGAGCCGCGGGGGGGCTGAAGCTTTCTTT	CASSDRSRGGAEAFF
16	TRBV5-1	-	TRBJ2-3	TGCGCCAGCAGCTTAGGGTACGGGGGGCGCACAGATACGCAGTATTTT	CASSLGYGGRTDTQYF
17	TRBV10-3	TRBD2	TRBJ2-3	TGTGCCATCAGTGACCACACTAGCGGTTTAAGCACAGATACGCAGTATTTT	CAISDHTSGLSTDTQYF
15	TRBV30	-	TRBJ2-3	TGTGCCTGGAGTGTAAGGCTAGTTAGCACAGATACGCAGTATTTT	CAWSVRLVSTDTQYF
14	TRBV5-1	TRBD2	TRBJ2-1	TGCGCCAGCAGCTTGGCGGGGGGGCCCAATGAGCAGTTCTTC	CASSLAGGPNEQFF
15	TRBV24-1	-	TRBJ2-3	TGTGCCACCAGTGATGCCAGGGGACGCACAGATACGCAGTATTTT	CATSDARGRTDTQYF
12	TRBV7-2	-	TRBJ1-2	TGTGCCAGCAGCTTCAGGGACTATGGCTACACCTTC	CASSFRDYGYTF